The clone carrying this T cell receptor (beta chain) occurred many times. Its antigen is currently unknown. As for the cDNA, it was generated by 5'RACE with 10-nucleotide random UMIs. Each CDR3 protein gets one entry after TCRdb re-called the 5' RACE reads with MiXCR. The data contain under 90,000 distinct CDR3 sequences, around a tenth of them singletons. This sample is part of a study of neurological immune-mediated disorders. Study results and limitations: HTLV-1-associated myelopathy had the most TCR clonal expansion, and multiple sclerosis had the least, less than healthy controls.

This TCR came from a man aged 35 to 55 in good health. Sequencing was performed on PBMCs.

The CDR3 DNA reads TGTGCCAGCAGTGAATATCGAGGCAGATCCTACGAGCAGTACTTC. As protein: CASSEYRGRSYEQYF. The rearrangement joins TRBV25-1 to TRBJ2-7; D is unresolved. Germline CDR1 is MGHDK and CDR2 is SYGVNS. This CDR3 comprises 15 residues. Trimming left V 0 bases short and J 1 base short, with 10 bases between.